This T cell receptor (beta chain) came from a study of cytomegalovirus exposure and HLA in healthy donors. Study results and caveats: TRBV6-2, TRBV6-3 and some other V segments were unresolvable in 87-base-pair reads.

The CDR3 runs 16 residues. With 0 bases removed from V and 10 bases from J, the gap between germline ends came to 16 bases. In germline, CDR1 is LNHNV, CDR2 YYDKDF (reference sequence). Both 60 Vbeta primers and 13 Jbeta primers went into the PCR. This table comes from immunoSEQ multiplex PCR, and its TCRdb copy is limited to in-frame clones, with some not included. The table records over 110,000 clones, 65% to 80% of them present only once. In regard to this clone: What it binds is unknown.

Sequencing was done on a sample of PBMCs. The chain is built from TRBV15 and TRBJ1-6, with no clear D. The receptor was isolated from a woman aged 50 to 65 in good health and CMV-seropositive. DNA of the CDR3: TGTGCCACCAGCAGAGATCGGAGCGGCGGGTACTCACCCCTCCACTTT. The encoded protein is CATSRDRSGGYSPLHF.